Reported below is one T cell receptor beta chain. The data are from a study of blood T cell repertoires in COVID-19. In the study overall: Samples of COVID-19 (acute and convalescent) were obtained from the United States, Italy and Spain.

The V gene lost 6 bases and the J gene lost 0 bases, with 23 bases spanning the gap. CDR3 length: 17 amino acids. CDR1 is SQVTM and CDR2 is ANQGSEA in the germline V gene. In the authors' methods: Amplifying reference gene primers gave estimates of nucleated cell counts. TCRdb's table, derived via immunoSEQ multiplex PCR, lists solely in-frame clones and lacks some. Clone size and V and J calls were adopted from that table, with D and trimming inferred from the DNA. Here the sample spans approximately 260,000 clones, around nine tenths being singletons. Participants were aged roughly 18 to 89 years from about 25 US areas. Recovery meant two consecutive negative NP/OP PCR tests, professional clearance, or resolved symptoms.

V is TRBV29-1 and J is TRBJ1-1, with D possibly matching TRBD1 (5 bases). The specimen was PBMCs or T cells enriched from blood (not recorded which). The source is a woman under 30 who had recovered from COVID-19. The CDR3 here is CSVRMLSGFGMNTEAFF. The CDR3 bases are TGCAGCGTGAGAATGCTCTCAGGGTTCGGAATGAACACTGAAGCTTTCTTT.